This T cell receptor beta chain stems from a study of vaccination and CD4 T cells after COVID-19. In the study overall: Drawing of post-COVID samples took place a median around 100 days after diagnosis (range 35 to 161).

This clonotype occurred a few times. Its antigen is undetermined. The CDR3 length is 13 residues. V was clipped by 6 bases and J by 3 bases, with 10 bases between them. Per germline, CDR1 MGHDK and CDR2 SYGVNS. At the Johns Hopkins FTIC core, DNA taken from cultured CD4+ T cells was sequenced by way of the Oncomine TCR Beta short-read assay. TCRdb analysed the PCR reads with MiXCR anew, one entry per CDR3 protein. This table holds about 8,300 distinct CDR3 sequences, over 30% found once. Indicated treatment: approximately nine-day PBMC culture with coronavirus spike peptide pools or control peptides (ViraFEST assay). CD4+ T cells of the unexposed donor were collected before the COVID-19 pandemic (2011-2018).

The chain uses TRBV25-1 and TRBJ2-3; D is perhaps TRBD1 (6 bases). The receptor was isolated from a human donor in good health. Material for sequencing was CD4+ T cells from blood, cultured in vitro. The CDR3 bases are TGTGCCAGCAGCTACAGGGAAACAGATACGCAGTATTTT. Protein product: CASSYRETDTQYF.